These 32 T cell receptor beta chains originate from one sample sequenced in a study of T cell changes during pregnancy in multiple sclerosis. Profiling relied on immunoSEQ multiplex PCR, and the TCRdb table lists in-frame clones only, not all of them. The table has about 33,000 clones, over 80% seen once; the top ten hold 2.8%. The sample was CD4+ T cells from peripheral blood mononuclear cells, taken in the third trimester of pregnancy. These receptor sequences come from a female donor in good health, enrolled as a control in a pregnancy study.

The chain employs TRBV4-2 and TRBJ2-1, with 7 bases matching TRBD1. The CDR3 is 17 amino acids. The junction had 9 bases not matched to a gene; V was cut back by 0 bases and J by 4 bases. Looked up from germline, CDR1 is LGHNA and CDR2 is YNFKEQ. The CDR3: CASSQEISGTAYNEQFF. The CDR3 DNA reads as TGTGCCAGCAGCCAAGAGATAAGTGGGACAGCTTACAATGAGCAGTTCTTC.

This rearrangement joins TRBV7-9 to TRBJ2-5; 8 nucleotides match TRBD1. Germline CDR1 and CDR2: SEHNR and FQNEAQ (reference sequence). The CDR3 is 15 residues long. J lost 5 bases, V lost 3 bases, and 8 bases had no gene match. The CDR3 protein is CASSFQGAITETQYF. The DNA for the CDR3 is TGTGCCAGCAGCTTCCAGGGGGCTATAACTGAGACCCAGTACTTC. Combining the CDR3 with reference TRBV7-9 and TRBJ2-5 gives the whole variable domain DTGVSQNPRHKITKRGQNVTFRCDPISEHNRLYWYRQTLGQGPEFLTYFQNEAQLEKSRLLSDRFSAERPKGSFSTLEIQRTEQGDSAMYLCASSFQGAITETQYFGPGTRLLVL.

CDR3 DNA sequence: TGTGCCAGCAGTCCCTCTGGGGGGGCCACCGGGGAGCTGTTTTTT. It encodes CASSPSGGATGELFF. This rearrangement joins TRBV2 to TRBJ2-2; possible D gene TRBD2, 7 bases. The CDR3 loop spans 15 amino acids. V dropped 5 bases and J dropped 4 bases, with 14 bases sitting between them. Germline CDR1 SNHLY, CDR2 FYNNEI.

V and J are TRBV5-6 and TRBJ2-2; TRBD1 aligns across 8 bases. This CDR3 has 13 amino acids. V gave up 3 bases and J gave up 8 bases; unmatched junction bases: 3. Germline loops: CDR1 SGHDT, CDR2 YYEEEE. The chain's CDR3 is CASSWGQAGELFF. The CDR3 DNA is TGTGCCAGCAGCTGGGGACAGGCGGGGGAGCTGTTTTTT.

The chain links TRBV6-5 to TRBJ2-1; no clear D. The CDR3 length is 13 residues. Germline values: CDR1 MNHEY, CDR2 SVGAGI. V shed 5 bases and J shed 7 bases, with 12 bases lying between them. This chain's CDR3 is CASSRSHGNEQFF. Written as DNA, the CDR3 is TGTGCCAGCAGTAGATCACACGGGAATGAGCAGTTCTTC.

The V and J genes are TRBV7-9 and TRBJ2-5; the match to TRBD2 covers 9 bases. After removal of 2 bases from V and 2 bases from J, the junction contained 3 bases not matched to a gene. The CDR3 extends over 15 amino acids. Germline-derived CDR1 and CDR2 are SEHNR and FQNEAQ (reference sequence). The DNA of the CDR3 is TGTGCCAGCAGCTTAAGCGGGGGGCTTCAAGAGACCCAGTACTTC. Translated: CASSLSGGLQETQYF. The variable domain in full, with the rest retrieved from reference TRBV7-9 and TRBJ2-5, is DTGVSQNPRHKITKRGQNVTFRCDPISEHNRLYWYRQTLGQGPEFLTYFQNEAQLEKSRLLSDRFSAERPKGSFSTLEIQRTEQGDSAMYLCASSLSGGLQETQYFGPGTRLLVL.

This rearrangement joins TRBV27 to TRBJ1-1; a possible D gene is TRBD1 (5 bases). Germline V CDR1 and CDR2: MNHEY, SMNVEV (reference sequence). V was cut by 5 bases and J by 0 bases, with 13 bases left in between. The CDR3 has 15 amino acids. Here the CDR3 reads CASSQRTSVNTEAFF. In nucleotides, the CDR3 is TGTGCCAGCAGTCAACGGACAAGCGTGAACACTGAAGCTTTCTTT.

The chain couples TRBV11-2 to TRBJ2-7; no reliable D call. The CDR3 extends over 16 amino acids. The V gene lost 0 bases and the J gene lost 6 bases, with 18 bases spanning the gap. The germline V gene has CDR1 SGHAT and CDR2 FQNNGV. CDR3 sequence reads: CASSLDPDPRYREQYF. The CDR3 coding sequence is TGTGCCAGCAGCTTAGATCCAGACCCTAGATATCGCGAGCAGTACTTC.

The rearrangement joins TRBV11-2 to TRBJ2-2; unclear D gene. Germline-derived CDR1 and CDR2 are SGHAT and FQNNGV. V was shortened by 5 bases and J by 1 base, with 5 bases between the two germline ends. The CDR3 runs to 13 residues. The CDR3 region is CASSPRNTGELFF. CDR3 bases: TGTGCCAGCAGCCCTAGGAACACCGGGGAGCTGTTTTTT.

This chain links TRBV20-1 with TRBJ1-1; no clear D gene. In germline, CDR1 is DFQATT, CDR2 SNEGSKA (reference sequence). The CDR3 length is 10 residues. Trimming took off 4 bases at V and 4 bases at J, with 4 bases between the two ends. The chain's CDR3 is CSATLTEAFF. CDR3 DNA: TGCAGTGCTACCCTCACTGAAGCTTTCTTT.

The rearrangement uses TRBV28 and TRBJ1-1; D remains ambiguous. V was shortened by 5 bases and J by 3 bases, with 13 bases between the two germline ends. The germline V gene encodes CDR1 MDHEN and CDR2 SYDVKM. The CDR3 has 14 residues. In DNA form, the CDR3 reads TGTGCCAGCAGTATCCTGTCTATTGACACTGAAGCTTTCTTT. Protein sequence: CASSILSIDTEAFF.

The rearrangement uses TRBV9 and TRBJ2-3, with TRBD1 matching over 8 bases. V lost 2 bases, J lost 1 base, and 15 bases stayed unmatched. Germline lookup yields CDR1 SGDLS and CDR2 YYNGEE. The CDR3 loop spans 19 amino acids. The CDR3 is CASSVRQGTNFGGTDTQYF. Written as DNA, the CDR3 is TGTGCCAGCAGCGTCAGACAGGGGACCAATTTCGGCGGCACAGATACGCAGTATTTT.

This CDR3 is CAITKTGTGQNTEAFF. For the CDR3, the DNA is TGTGCCATCACCAAAACCGGGACAGGACAAAACACTGAAGCTTTCTTT. The chain joins TRBV10-3 to TRBJ1-1; 8 positions match TRBD1. CDR1 ENHRY and CDR2 SYGVKD come from the germline V gene. The ends lost 7 bases at V and 2 bases at J; junction bases unmatched: 12. The CDR3 has 16 amino acids.

The genes are TRBV18 and TRBJ1-5; D not certain. The germline V and J ends were trimmed by 3 bases and 5 bases, with 8 bases remaining between them. Germline V gene sequence: CDR1 KGHSH, CDR2 LQKENI. This CDR3 is 13 amino acids long. CDR3 DNA: TGTGCCAGCTCACCGGGCTATGATCAGCCCCAGCATTTT. Translated: CASSPGYDQPQHF.

The V gene is TRBV27, the J gene TRBJ2-5; tentatively, D is TRBD2 (7 bases). V was cut by 3 bases and J by 0 bases, with 11 bases left in between. Per germline, CDR1 MNHEY and CDR2 SMNVEV (reference sequence). The CDR3 contains 15 residues. The CDR3 sequence: CASSFAGAYQETQYF. CDR3 coding DNA: TGTGCCAGCAGTTTCGCGGGGGCTTACCAAGAGACCCAGTACTTC.

The V and J genes are TRBV4-2 and TRBJ2-1; tentative D call: TRBD1 (5 bases). From germline, CDR1 is LGHNA and CDR2 YNFKEQ. Deletions cut 3 bases from V and 10 bases from J, with 16 bases between. The CDR3 covers 14 residues. CDR3 sequence reads: CASSQVLGRREQFF. CDR3 sequence (DNA): TGTGCCAGCAGCCAGGTCTTGGGGCGTAGAGAGCAGTTCTTC.

This clone was seen a handful of times. This chain uses TRBV4-2 with TRBJ1-6; D is undetermined. This CDR3 comprises 12 residues. From germline, CDR1 is LGHNA and CDR2 YNFKEQ. V lost 4 bases and J lost 15, with 13 bases in between. The CDR3 reads CASSPLGEDLHF. CDR3 coding DNA: TGTGCCAGCAGCCCCCTTGGCGAGGACCTCCACTTT.

As concerns this clone: Distinct nucleotide sequences in the sample also encode this CDR3. The gene calls are TRBV28 and TRBJ1-5; 11 bases fit TRBD1. The junction had 3 bases not matched to a gene; V was cut back by 6 bases and J by 5 bases. The CDR3 extends over 14 amino acids. Per the germline V gene, CDR1 is MDHEN and CDR2 is SYDVKM. The CDR3 loop is CASSSGQGDQPQHF. In DNA form, the CDR3 reads TGTGCCAGCAGCTCGGGACAGGGGGATCAGCCCCAGCATTTT.

The V and J genes are TRBV19 and TRBJ2-1; TRBD2 agrees at 7 bases. Trimming cost V 11 bases and J 7 bases; bases outside gene matches: 14. The length of the CDR3 is 14 residues. Germline assignment: CDR1 LNHDA and CDR2 SQIVND (reference sequence). The chain's CDR3 is CAVYSGFRRNEQFF. DNA for the CDR3: TGTGCCGTATATAGCGGGTTCCGGAGGAATGAGCAGTTCTTC.

The V gene is TRBV11-1, the J gene TRBJ2-5; 8 bases match TRBD1. J was trimmed by 3 bases and V by 1 base; bases with no gene match: 1. Per the germline V gene, CDR1 is SGHAT and CDR2 is FQDESV (reference sequence). There are 14 residues in the CDR3. CDR3 nucleotides: TGTGCCAGCAGCTTAGACAGGGGGGAAGAGACCCAGTACTTC. Its protein product is CASSLDRGEETQYF.

This clone is a singleton in its sample. This chain uses TRBV19 with TRBJ2-3, with 11 bases that match TRBD2. CDR1 and CDR2 from the germline V gene are LNHDA and SQIVND (reference sequence). The trim removed 5 bases at V and 0 bases at J, leaving 1 base unmatched. This CDR3 is 15 amino acids long. CDR3 sequence: CASSSSGGSTDTQYF. CDR3 sequence (DNA): TGTGCCAGTAGTTCTAGCGGGGGGAGCACAGATACGCAGTATTTT.

The V gene is TRBV28, the J gene TRBJ1-2; TRBD1 might be the D (6 bases). The CDR3 is 14 residues long. Germline V gives CDR1 MDHEN, CDR2 SYDVKM. V lost 2 bases, J lost 0 bases, and 7 bases lay in between. Here the CDR3 DNA reads TGTGCCAGCAGTTTACAGGGGTCTAACTATGGCTACACCTTC. Its translation: CASSLQGSNYGYTF.

The gene calls are TRBV28 and TRBJ1-5; no reliable D call. The V end lost 4 bases, the J end lost 2 bases, and 12 bases lay between the germline ends. The CDR3 consists of 15 residues. Germline CDR1 reads MDHEN; CDR2 reads SYDVKM. The CDR3 coding sequence is TGTGCCAGCAGTTCCACGGGTTTAGGCAATCAGCCCCAGCATTTT. Translating gives CASSSTGLGNQPQHF. The full variable domain, in which reference TRBV28 and TRBJ1-5 provide the parts outside the CDR3, is DVKVTQSSRYLVKRTGEKVFLECVQDMDHENMFWYRQDPGLGLRLIYFSYDVKMKEKGDIPEGYSVSREKKERFSLILESASTNQTSMYLCASSSTGLGNQPQHFGDGTRLSIL.

The rearrangement joins TRBV5-1 to TRBJ2-1; TRBD1 agrees at 9 bases. Germline CDR1 is SGHRS and CDR2 is YFSETQ. This CDR3 is built from 16 residues. J lost 6 bases, V lost 4 bases, and 11 bases had no gene match. CDR3: CASSPPPGQGFNEQFF. The CDR3 DNA follows: TGCGCCAGCAGCCCCCCCCCGGGACAGGGTTTCAATGAGCAGTTCTTC.

The rearrangement uses TRBV10-3 and TRBJ1-2, with 7 bases lining up with TRBD1. This CDR3 is built from 15 residues. The germline gives CDR1 ENHRY, CDR2 SYGVKD. The V gene end was trimmed by 2 bases and the J gene end by 2 bases; junction bases not matched to a gene: 5. CDR3 in amino acids: CAISEATGSNYGYTF. CDR3 sequence (DNA): TGTGCCATCAGTGAGGCGACAGGGAGCAACTATGGCTACACCTTC.

This chain connects TRBV25-1 to TRBJ1-5; D is perhaps TRBD1 (6 bases). Germline CDR1 is MGHDK and CDR2 is SYGVNS. The CDR3 extends over 18 amino acids. Trimming removed 7 bases at V and 1 base at J, with 23 bases between. CDR3 sequence: CASTFHPTRTESNQPQHF. The CDR3 coding sequence is TGTGCCAGCACCTTCCACCCCACCCGGACAGAGAGCAATCAGCCCCAGCATTTT.

J is TRBJ1-3 and V is TRBV7-2; perhaps TRBD1 as D (5 bases). Germline values: CDR1 SGHTA, CDR2 FQGNSA. CDR3 length: 15 residues. Trimming stripped 1 base from V and 4 bases from J, with 11 bases between. The DNA of the CDR3 is TGTGCCAGCAGCTTAGTCTCAGGGTCAGGAAACACCATATATTTT. Encoded protein: CASSLVSGSGNTIYF.

Only one count was recorded for this clone. The rearrangement links TRBV5-1 to TRBJ1-3; D perhaps matches TRBD1 (5 bases). Germline values: CDR1 SGHRS, CDR2 YFSETQ. The V gene lost 4 bases and the J gene lost 2 bases, with 10 bases spanning the gap. This CDR3 is built from 14 residues. The CDR3 region is CASSDLGAGNTIYF. The CDR3 bases are TGCGCCAGCAGCGATTTAGGGGCTGGAAACACCATATATTTT.

The CDR3 bases are TGCGCCAGCAGTGAGTCGAAGGGGGCGGCTCAGCCCCAGCATTTT. Its translation is CASSESKGAAQPQHF. The V call is TRBV10-2, the J call TRBJ1-5; 7 nucleotides agree with TRBD1. The CDR3 covers 15 residues. From germline, CDR1 is WSHSY and CDR2 SAAADI. V gave up 0 bases and J gave up 6 bases; unmatched junction bases: 5.

The J gene is TRBJ2-7, the V gene TRBV11-2, with D hard to call. Germline CDR1 reads SGHAT; CDR2 reads FQNNGV. V dropped 3 bases and J dropped 2 bases, with 20 bases sitting between them. This CDR3 spans 17 amino acids. CDR3 residues: CASSFSSYSGVTYEQYF. CDR3 DNA sequence: TGTGCCAGCAGCTTCTCATCATATTCTGGAGTTACCTACGAGCAGTACTTC.

CDR3 DNA sequence: TGTGCCAGCAGCTTCGGACAGGGAGGCAATGAGCAGTTCTTC. It codes for CASSFGQGGNEQFF. The chain couples TRBV7-8 to TRBJ2-1; 8 nucleotides agree with TRBD1. The CDR3 is 14 residues long. J gave up 6 bases and V 3 bases, and 4 bases lay outside the gene matches. Per germline, CDR1 SGHVS and CDR2 FQNEAQ.

This chain connects TRBV13 to TRBJ1-1, with 9 bases identical to TRBD1. The V gene end was trimmed by 4 bases and the J gene end by 8 bases; junction bases not matched to a gene: 2. CDR1 is PRHDT and CDR2 is FYEKMQ in the germline V gene (reference sequence). The CDR3 loop spans 12 amino acids. The CDR3 nucleotides are TGTGCCAGCAGCTCCACAGGGGGCGAAGCTTTCTTT. It codes for CASSSTGGEAFF.